This TCR beta chain was sequenced in a study of blood T cell repertoires in COVID-19. The wider study: The study drew acute and convalescent COVID-19 samples from the United States, Italy and Spain. The analysed material was cDNA or gDNA that came from T cells, B-cell-depleted T cells, or PBMCs.

This clone was seen a single time. In the authors' methods: From reference gene primer amplification, estimates of nucleated cell counts were derived. This table comes from immunoSEQ multiplex PCR, and its TCRdb copy is limited to in-frame clones, with some not included. The V and J calls and clone size were taken over from that table, and D and trimming were inferred from the DNA. The sample has under 200,000 clones, roughly 80% seen once; the top ten hold approximately 2.8%. The V gene lost 7 bases and the J gene lost 0 bases, with 15 bases spanning the gap. There are 16 residues in the CDR3. Germline CDR1 is LGHNA and CDR2 is YNFKEQ.

The TCR was taken from a man aged 65 to 79 with acute or convalescent COVID-19. Sequenced sample: peripheral blood. This chain connects TRBV4-2 to TRBJ1-4; D is possibly TRBD1 (6 bases). The CDR3 DNA is TGTGCCAGCACCCCCGGTGGGGGCACAACTAATGAAAAACTGTTTTTT. Amino acid sequence: CASTPGGGTTNEKLFF.